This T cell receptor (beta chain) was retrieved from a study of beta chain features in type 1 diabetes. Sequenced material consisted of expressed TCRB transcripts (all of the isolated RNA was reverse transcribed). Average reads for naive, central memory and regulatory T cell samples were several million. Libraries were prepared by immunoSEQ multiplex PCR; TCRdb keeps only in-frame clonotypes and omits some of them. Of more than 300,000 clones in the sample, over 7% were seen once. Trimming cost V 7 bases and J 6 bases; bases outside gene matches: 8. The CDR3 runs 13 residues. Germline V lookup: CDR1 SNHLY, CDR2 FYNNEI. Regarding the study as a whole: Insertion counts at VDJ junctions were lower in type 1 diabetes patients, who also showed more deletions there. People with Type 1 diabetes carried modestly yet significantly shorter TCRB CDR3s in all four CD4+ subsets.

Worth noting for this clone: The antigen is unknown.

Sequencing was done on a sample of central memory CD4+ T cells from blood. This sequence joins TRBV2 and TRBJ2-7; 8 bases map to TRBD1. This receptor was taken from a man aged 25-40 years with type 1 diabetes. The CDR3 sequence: CASKGRGQSEQYF. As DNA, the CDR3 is TGTGCCAGCAAAGGCAGGGGGCAGAGCGAGCAGTACTTC.